The sequence of this T cell receptor (beta chain) was determined in a study of blood T cell repertoires in COVID-19. For the study at large: The samples span acute and convalescent COVID-19 from the United States, Italy and Spain. In each case, the material was cDNA or gDNA derived from T cells, B-cell-depleted T cells, or PBMCs.

The germline CDR1 and CDR2 sequences are SNHLY and FYNNEI. The V segment lost 6 bases and the J segment 0 bases; nucleotides outside the gene matches: 5. The CDR3 runs to 16 residues. As originally analysed: Estimates of nucleated cell counts were drawn from the amplification of reference gene primers. Only in-frame clones appear in the TCRdb table, and some are missing; sequencing was by immunoSEQ multiplex PCR. D and trimming come from the DNA, and the V and J calls and clone size come from that table. The sample holds over 300,000 clones; roughly 90% are singletons and the top ten take about 6.8%.

The chain recombines TRBV2 with TRBJ2-3; 11 bases fit TRBD2. The receptor's source is a man between 18 and 35 years old who had recovered from COVID-19. What was sequenced was peripheral blood. This CDR3 is CASRRLAGGSTDTQYF. CDR3 sequence (DNA): TGTGCCAGCAGGCGGCTAGCGGGGGGCAGCACAGATACGCAGTATTTT.